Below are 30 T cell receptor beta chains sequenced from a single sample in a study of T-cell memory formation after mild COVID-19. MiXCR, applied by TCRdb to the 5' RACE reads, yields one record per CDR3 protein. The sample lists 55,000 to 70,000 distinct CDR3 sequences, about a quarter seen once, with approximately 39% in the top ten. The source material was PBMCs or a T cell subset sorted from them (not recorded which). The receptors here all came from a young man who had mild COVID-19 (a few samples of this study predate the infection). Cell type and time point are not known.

CDR3 nucleotide sequence: TGCGCCAGCAGCTTGGGTAGCCAGGGAACCGGGGAGCTGTTTTTT. Its protein is CASSLGSQGTGELFF. This chain connects TRBV5-1 to TRBJ2-2, with D tentatively TRBD1 (5 bases). Trimming took off 0 bases at V and 5 bases at J, with 11 bases between the two ends. Germline CDR1 reads SGHRS; CDR2 reads YFSETQ. CDR3 length: 15 residues.

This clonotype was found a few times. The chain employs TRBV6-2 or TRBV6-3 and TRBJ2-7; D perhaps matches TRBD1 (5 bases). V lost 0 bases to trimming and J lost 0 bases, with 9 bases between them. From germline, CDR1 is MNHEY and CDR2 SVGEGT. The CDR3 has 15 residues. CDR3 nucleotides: TGTGCCAGCAGTTACTCGAAGGACAACTCCTACGAGCAGTACTTC. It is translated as CASSYSKDNSYEQYF.

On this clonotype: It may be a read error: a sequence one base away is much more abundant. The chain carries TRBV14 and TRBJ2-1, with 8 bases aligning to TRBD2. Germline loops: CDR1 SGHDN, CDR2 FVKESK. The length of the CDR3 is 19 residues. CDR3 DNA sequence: TGTGCCTGCAGCCGCCCGGAGGGTAGCGGGGTTTCGCCCTACAATGAGCAGTTCTTC. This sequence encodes CACSRPEGSGVSPYNEQFF.

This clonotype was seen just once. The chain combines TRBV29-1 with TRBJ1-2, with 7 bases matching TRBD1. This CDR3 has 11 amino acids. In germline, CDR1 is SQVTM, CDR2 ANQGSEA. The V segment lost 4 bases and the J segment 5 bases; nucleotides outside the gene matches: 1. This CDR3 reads CSVARGYGYTF. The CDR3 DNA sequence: TGCAGCGTTGCCAGGGGGTATGGCTACACCTTC. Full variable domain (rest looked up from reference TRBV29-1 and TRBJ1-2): SAVISQKPSRDICQRGTSLTIQCQVDSQVTMMFWYRQQPGQSLTLIATANQGSEATYESGFVIDKFPISRPNLTFSTLTVSNMSPEDSSIYLCSVARGYGYTFGSGTRLTVV.

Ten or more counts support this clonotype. CDR3 nucleotide sequence: TGTGCCAGCAGCCAAGAGGAGGGTCAGAGTTCACCCCTCCACTTT. This translates into CASSQEEGQSSPLHF. The chain combines TRBV4-2 with TRBJ1-6; D not resolved. Trimming cost V 0 bases and J 9 bases, with 12 bases left between them. This CDR3 has 15 residues. Germline values: CDR1 LGHNA, CDR2 YNFKEQ.

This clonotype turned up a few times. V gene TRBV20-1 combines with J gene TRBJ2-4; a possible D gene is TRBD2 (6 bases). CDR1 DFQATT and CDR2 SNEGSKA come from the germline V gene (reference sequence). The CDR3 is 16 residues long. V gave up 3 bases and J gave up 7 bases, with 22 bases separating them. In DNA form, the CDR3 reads TGCAGTGCTAGCGTTTGGAGGGTGAGGTTAGGGAACATTCAGTACTTC. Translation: CSASVWRVRLGNIQYF.

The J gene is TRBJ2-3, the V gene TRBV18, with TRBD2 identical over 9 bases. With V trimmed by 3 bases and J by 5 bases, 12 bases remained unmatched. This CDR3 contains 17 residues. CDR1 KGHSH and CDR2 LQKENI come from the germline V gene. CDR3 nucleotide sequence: TGTGCCAGCTCACCGGTGGCTAGCGGGGCAACCGGAGATACGCAGTATTTT. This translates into CASSPVASGATGDTQYF.

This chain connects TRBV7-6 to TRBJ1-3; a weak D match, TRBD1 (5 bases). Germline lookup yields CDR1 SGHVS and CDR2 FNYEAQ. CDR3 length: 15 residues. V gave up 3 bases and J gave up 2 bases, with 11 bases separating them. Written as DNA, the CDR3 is TGTGCCAGCAGCTTGGGCAGGGATCCTGGAAACACCATATATTTT. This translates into CASSLGRDPGNTIYF.

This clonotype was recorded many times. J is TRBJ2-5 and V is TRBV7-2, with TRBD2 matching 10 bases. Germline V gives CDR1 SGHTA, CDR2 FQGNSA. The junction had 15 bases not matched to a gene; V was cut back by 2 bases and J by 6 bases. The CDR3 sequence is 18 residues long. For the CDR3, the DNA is TGTGCCAGCAGCTTACTTTCGGGTAGCGGGGGGCCCTGGAAGACCCAGTACTTC. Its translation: CASSLLSGSGGPWKTQYF.

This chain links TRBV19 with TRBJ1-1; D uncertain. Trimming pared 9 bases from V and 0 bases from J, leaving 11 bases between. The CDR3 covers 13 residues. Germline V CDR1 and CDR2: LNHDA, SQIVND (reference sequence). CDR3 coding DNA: TGTGCCAGCGGTTTTGGGGTGAACACTGAAGCTTTCTTT. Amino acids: CASGFGVNTEAFF. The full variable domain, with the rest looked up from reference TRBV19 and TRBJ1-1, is DGGITQSPKYLFRKEGQNVTLSCEQNLNHDAMYWYRQDPGQGLRLIYYSQIVNDFQKGDIAEGYSVSREKKESFPLTVTSAQKNPTAFYLCASGFGVNTEAFFGQGTRLTVV.

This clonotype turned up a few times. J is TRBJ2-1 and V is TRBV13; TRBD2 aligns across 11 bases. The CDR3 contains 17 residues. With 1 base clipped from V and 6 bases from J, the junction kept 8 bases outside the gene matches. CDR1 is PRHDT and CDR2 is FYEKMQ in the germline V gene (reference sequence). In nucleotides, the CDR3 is TGTGCCAGCAGCTTAGAACTACTAGCGGGGGAAGGCAATGAGCAGTTCTTC. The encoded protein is CASSLELLAGEGNEQFF.

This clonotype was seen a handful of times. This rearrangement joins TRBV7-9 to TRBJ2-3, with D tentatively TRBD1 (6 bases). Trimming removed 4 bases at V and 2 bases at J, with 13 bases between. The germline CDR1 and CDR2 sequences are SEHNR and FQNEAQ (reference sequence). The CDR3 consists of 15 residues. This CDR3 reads CASSSWTAFTDTQYF. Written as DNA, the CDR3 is TGTGCCAGCAGCTCTTGGACAGCCTTCACAGATACGCAGTATTTT.

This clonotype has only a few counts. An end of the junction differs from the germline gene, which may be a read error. The DNA for the CDR3 is TGTGCCAGCAGTCTAGCGGGGGGGCTTCATCTCCAGTTCTTC. Amino acid sequence: CASSLAGGLHLQFF. V is TRBV12-3 or TRBV12-4 and J is TRBJ2-1; TRBD2 matches at 12 bases. This CDR3 comprises 14 residues.

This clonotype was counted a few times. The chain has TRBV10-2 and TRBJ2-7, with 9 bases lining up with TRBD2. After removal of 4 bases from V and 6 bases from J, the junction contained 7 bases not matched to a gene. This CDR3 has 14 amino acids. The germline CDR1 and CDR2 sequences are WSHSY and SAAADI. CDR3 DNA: TGCGCCAGCAGTGTGGCCAGCGGGGGGTTCGAGCAGTACTTC. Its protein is CASSVASGGFEQYF.

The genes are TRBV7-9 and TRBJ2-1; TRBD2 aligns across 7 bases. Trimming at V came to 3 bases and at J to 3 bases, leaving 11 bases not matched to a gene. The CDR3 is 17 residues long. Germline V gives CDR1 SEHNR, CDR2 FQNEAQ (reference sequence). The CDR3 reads CASSFPPRLADYNEQFF. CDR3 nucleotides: TGTGCCAGCAGCTTCCCCCCTAGGCTAGCGGACTACAATGAGCAGTTCTTC.

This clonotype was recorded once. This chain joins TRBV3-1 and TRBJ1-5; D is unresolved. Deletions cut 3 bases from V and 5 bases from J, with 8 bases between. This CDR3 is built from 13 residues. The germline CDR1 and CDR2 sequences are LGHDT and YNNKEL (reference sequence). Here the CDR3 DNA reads TGTGCCAGCAGCCAGCCAAGACATCAGCCCCAGCATTTT. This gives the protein CASSQPRHQPQHF.

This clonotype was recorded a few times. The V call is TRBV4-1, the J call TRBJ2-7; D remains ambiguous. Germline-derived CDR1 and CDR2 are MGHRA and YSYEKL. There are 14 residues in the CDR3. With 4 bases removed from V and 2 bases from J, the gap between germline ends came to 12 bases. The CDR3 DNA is TGCGCCAGCAGCCCTCTCGGCGGCCCCTACGAGCAGTACTTC. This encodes CASSPLGGPYEQYF.

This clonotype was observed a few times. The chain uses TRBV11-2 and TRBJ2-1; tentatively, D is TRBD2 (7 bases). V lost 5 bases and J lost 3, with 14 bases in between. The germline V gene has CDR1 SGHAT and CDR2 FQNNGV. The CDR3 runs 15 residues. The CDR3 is CASSPLGGGYNEQFF. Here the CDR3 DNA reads TGTGCCAGCAGCCCGCTAGGGGGGGGCTACAATGAGCAGTTCTTC.

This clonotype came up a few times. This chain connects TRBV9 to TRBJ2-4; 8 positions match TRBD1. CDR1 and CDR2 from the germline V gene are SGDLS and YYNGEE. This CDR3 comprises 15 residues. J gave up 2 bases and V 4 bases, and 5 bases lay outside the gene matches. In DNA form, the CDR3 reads TGTGCCAGCAGCTCGGACAGGGAGACCAAAAACATTCAGTACTTC. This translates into CASSSDRETKNIQYF.

The CDR3 nucleotides are TGTGCCAGCAGCCGACACAGGGGGAATCCCTACGAGCAGTACTTC. It codes for CASSRHRGNPYEQYF. The rearrangement joins TRBV7-6 to TRBJ2-7; 8 positions match TRBD1. The CDR3 loop spans 15 amino acids. Germline loops: CDR1 SGHVS, CDR2 FNYEAQ. Trimming took 5 bases from V and 2 from J; bases not matched to a gene: 8.

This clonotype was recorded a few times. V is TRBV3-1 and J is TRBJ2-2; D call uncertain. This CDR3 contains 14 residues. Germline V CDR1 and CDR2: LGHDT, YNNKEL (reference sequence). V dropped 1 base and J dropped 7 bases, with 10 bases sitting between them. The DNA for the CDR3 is TGTGCCAGCAGCCAAGTTACGGCGGTCGGGGAGCTGTTTTTT. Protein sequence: CASSQVTAVGELFF.

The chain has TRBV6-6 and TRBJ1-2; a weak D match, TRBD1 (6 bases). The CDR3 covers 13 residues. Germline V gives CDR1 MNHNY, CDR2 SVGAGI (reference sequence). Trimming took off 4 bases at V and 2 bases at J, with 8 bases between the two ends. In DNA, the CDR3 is TGTGCCAGCAGTTGGGGGCAGAACTATGGCTACACCTTC. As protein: CASSWGQNYGYTF.

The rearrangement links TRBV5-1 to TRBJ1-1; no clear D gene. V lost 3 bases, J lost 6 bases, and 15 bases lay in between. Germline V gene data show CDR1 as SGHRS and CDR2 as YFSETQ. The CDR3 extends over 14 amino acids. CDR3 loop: CASSSQEGLAEAFF. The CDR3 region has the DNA TGCGCCAGCAGCTCGCAGGAGGGTTTGGCTGAAGCTTTCTTT.

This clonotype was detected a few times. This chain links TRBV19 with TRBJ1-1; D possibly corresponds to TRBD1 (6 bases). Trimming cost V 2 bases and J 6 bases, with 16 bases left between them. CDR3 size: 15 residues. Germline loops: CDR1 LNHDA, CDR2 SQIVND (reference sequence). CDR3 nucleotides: TGTGCCAGTAGTATAACAGGGTCTTTGGGTCCTGAAGCTTTCTTT. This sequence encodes CASSITGSLGPEAFF.

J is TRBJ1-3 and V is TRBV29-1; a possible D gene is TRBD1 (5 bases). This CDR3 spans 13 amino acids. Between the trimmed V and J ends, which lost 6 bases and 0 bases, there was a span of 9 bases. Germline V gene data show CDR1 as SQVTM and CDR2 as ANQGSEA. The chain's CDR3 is CSVRAISGNTIYF. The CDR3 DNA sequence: TGCAGCGTCAGGGCGATCTCTGGAAACACCATATATTTT.

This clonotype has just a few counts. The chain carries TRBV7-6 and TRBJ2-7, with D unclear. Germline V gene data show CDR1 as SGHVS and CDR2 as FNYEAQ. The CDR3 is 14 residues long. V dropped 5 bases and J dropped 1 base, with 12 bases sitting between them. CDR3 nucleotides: TGTGCCAGCAGCCCCGACCCAAATTCCTACGAGCAGTACTTC. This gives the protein CASSPDPNSYEQYF.

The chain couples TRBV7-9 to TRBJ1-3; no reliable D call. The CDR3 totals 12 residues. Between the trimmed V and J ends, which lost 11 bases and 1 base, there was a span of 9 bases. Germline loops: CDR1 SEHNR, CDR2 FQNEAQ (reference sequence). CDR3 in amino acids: CAQQGSGNTIYF. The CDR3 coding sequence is TGTGCCCAGCAAGGATCTGGAAACACCATATATTTT.

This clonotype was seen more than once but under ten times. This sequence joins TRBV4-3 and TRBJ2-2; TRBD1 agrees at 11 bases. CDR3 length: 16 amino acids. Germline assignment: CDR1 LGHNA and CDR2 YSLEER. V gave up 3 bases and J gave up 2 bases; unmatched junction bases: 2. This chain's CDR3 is CASSHGTGGNTGELFF. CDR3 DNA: TGCGCCAGCAGCCATGGGACAGGGGGAAACACCGGGGAGCTGTTTTTT.

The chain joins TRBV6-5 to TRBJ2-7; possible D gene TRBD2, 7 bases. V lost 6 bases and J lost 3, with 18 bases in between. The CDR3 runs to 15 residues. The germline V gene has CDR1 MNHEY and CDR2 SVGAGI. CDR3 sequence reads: CASSLRTAGIYEQYF. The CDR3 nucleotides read TGTGCCAGCAGCTTGAGGACAGCGGGGATCTACGAGCAGTACTTC.

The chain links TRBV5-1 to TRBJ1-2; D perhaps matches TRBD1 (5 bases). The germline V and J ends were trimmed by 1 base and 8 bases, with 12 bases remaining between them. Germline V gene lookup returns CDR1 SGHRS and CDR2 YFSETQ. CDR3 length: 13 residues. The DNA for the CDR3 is TGCGCCAGCAGCTTGCGGGGCCCACCCGGCTACACCTTC. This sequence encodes CASSLRGPPGYTF.